These 27 T cell receptor beta chains were sequenced from one sample in a study of human T cells and chemical hapten exposure. TCRdb called the RACE reads again in MiXCR, with one record for every CDR3 protein. The repertoire consists of 35,000 to 50,000 distinct CDR3 sequences, with 4.3% occurring once and the leading ten covering roughly 1.6%. Time point described: healthy volunteer bleed at 2 weeks. Unfractionated whole blood was the source of the extracted total RNA. What was sequenced was whole blood. The receptors here all came from a female donor in good health. Some clones in this sample may be carry-over from other donors' samples.

This clonotype was found many times. The rearrangement joins TRBV12-3 or TRBV12-4 to TRBJ1-1; TRBD1 matches 8 bases. With V trimmed by 3 bases and J by 11 bases, 2 bases remained unmatched. The CDR3 has 11 amino acids. The chain's CDR3 is CASSFQGAAFF. Written as DNA, the CDR3 is TGTGCCAGCAGTTTTCAGGGGGCCGCTTTCTTT.

This clonotype has a count of ten or more. V usage is TRBV4-3 and J usage is TRBJ1-1; D is undetermined. CDR3 size: 16 residues. Germline lookup yields CDR1 LGHNA and CDR2 YSLEER. V gave up 0 bases and J gave up 1 base, with 12 bases separating them. The chain's CDR3 is CASSQDWGPGNTEAFF. Here the CDR3 DNA reads TGCGCCAGCAGCCAAGATTGGGGTCCGGGGAACACTGAAGCTTTCTTT.

This clonotype was counted at least ten times. The rearrangement links TRBV7-8 to TRBJ1-6; 12 nucleotides match TRBD1. The CDR3 consists of 21 residues. CDR1 SGHVS and CDR2 FQNEAQ come from the germline V gene. Unmatched junction bases numbered 16, after V lost 5 bases and J lost 2 bases. CDR3 sequence (DNA): TGTGCCAGCAGCAGGAGACGCCCCGGGACAGGGGGCAGGGCCTATAATTCACCCCTCCACTTT. It yields the protein CASSRRRPGTGGRAYNSPLHF.

Many counts were recorded for this clonotype. This chain connects TRBV20-1 to TRBJ2-3; a possible D gene is TRBD2 (5 bases). Germline CDR1 is DFQATT and CDR2 is SNEGSKA (reference sequence). Trimming cost V 5 bases and J 1 base, with 16 bases left between them. The CDR3 length is 15 residues. CDR3 region: CSAEGGHWGTDTQYF. The DNA of the CDR3 is TGCAGTGCTGAGGGTGGCCATTGGGGCACAGATACGCAGTATTTT.

Ten or more counts support this clonotype. V usage is TRBV6-4 and J usage is TRBJ2-1, with D hard to call. Trimming left V 0 bases short and J 8 bases short, with 8 bases between. The CDR3 sequence is 13 residues long. From germline, CDR1 is MRHNA and CDR2 SNTAGT. The CDR3 region has the DNA TGTGCCAGCAGTGACTCCGGCGACCATGAGCAGTTCTTC. Translated: CASSDSGDHEQFF.

There are many counts of this clonotype. The chain employs TRBV6-5 and TRBJ2-7; tentative D call: TRBD2 (6 bases). The CDR3 sequence is 12 residues long. V was shortened by 5 bases and J by 6 bases, with 11 bases between the two germline ends. Germline values: CDR1 MNHEY, CDR2 SVGAGI. CDR3 amino acids: CASSEEGGEQYF. As DNA, the CDR3 is TGTGCCAGCAGTGAGGAGGGAGGCGAGCAGTACTTC.

There are many counts of this clonotype. For the CDR3, the DNA is TGCAGTGCTAGAGAACCGGACAAGGCCTACGAGCAGTACTTC. Its protein is CSAREPDKAYEQYF. The chain uses TRBV20-1 and TRBJ2-7, with D perhaps matching TRBD1 (5 bases). Germline assignment: CDR1 DFQATT and CDR2 SNEGSKA (reference sequence). Deletions cut 0 bases from V and 2 bases from J, with 11 bases between. The CDR3 totals 14 residues.

This clonotype was picked up many times. V and J are TRBV6-5 and TRBJ2-3; no clear D. Looked up from germline, CDR1 is MNHEY and CDR2 is SVGAGI. Trimming pared 7 bases from V and 3 bases from J, leaving 14 bases between. There are 14 residues in the CDR3. CDR3 residues: CASTNTRLTDTQYF. The CDR3 DNA sequence: TGTGCCAGCACAAACACCCGGTTAACAGATACGCAGTATTTT.

This clonotype was found many times. The chain joins TRBV7-6 to TRBJ2-3; D is unresolved. The length of the CDR3 is 16 residues. Looked up from germline, CDR1 is SGHVS and CDR2 is FNYEAQ. Trimming took 3 bases from V and 6 from J, leaving 19 bases between them. DNA for the CDR3: TGTGCCAGCAGCTTTACAGTCTCCTCCGCTGGGGATACGCAGTATTTT. It encodes CASSFTVSSAGDTQYF.

This clonotype has ten or more counts. The chain is built from TRBV5-5 and TRBJ2-3; 10 bases match TRBD2. Germline CDR1 reads SGHKS; CDR2 reads YYEKEE (reference sequence). The CDR3 length is 16 residues. The trim removed 6 bases at V and 3 bases at J, leaving 10 bases unmatched. CDR3 nucleotides: TGTGCCAGCACCCCCTTACTAGCGGGGCGGACAGATACGCAGTATTTT. It specifies CASTPLLAGRTDTQYF.

This clonotype was observed at least ten times. V and J are TRBV5-1 and TRBJ1-4; D is perhaps TRBD1 (6 bases). CDR3 length: 14 amino acids. Trimming shortened V by 4 bases and J by 7 bases, and 14 bases separated the two germline ends. CDR1 is SGHRS and CDR2 is YFSETQ in the germline V gene. The chain's CDR3 is CASSAQGIGEKLFF. As DNA, the CDR3 is TGCGCCAGCAGCGCACAGGGAATTGGTGAAAAACTGTTTTTT.

This clonotype was counted at least ten times. V and J are TRBV3-1 and TRBJ1-2; 7 bases fit TRBD1. The CDR3 loop spans 15 amino acids. J was trimmed by 6 bases and V by 1 base; bases with no gene match: 8. From germline, CDR1 is LGHDT and CDR2 YNNKEL (reference sequence). DNA of the CDR3: TGTGCCAGCAGCCAAGTGGCAGGGGGTCTTGATGGCTACACCTTC. It translates to CASSQVAGGLDGYTF.

This clonotype came up a few times. CDR3 nucleotides: TGTGCCAGCAGTTACCGGGGCGATGAAGCTTTCTTT. Protein: CASSYRGDEAFF. The gene calls are TRBV6-6 and TRBJ1-1, with D tentatively TRBD1 (5 bases). The CDR3 length is 12 residues. The germline gives CDR1 MNHNY, CDR2 SVGAGI (reference sequence). Trimming pared 2 bases from V and 7 bases from J, leaving 8 bases between.

This clonotype has ten or more counts. The chain has TRBV27 and TRBJ1-2; possibly TRBD1 for D (5 bases). The V and J ends lost 1 base and 4 bases respectively, with 16 bases between them. This CDR3 contains 16 residues. The germline gives CDR1 MNHEY, CDR2 SMNVEV (reference sequence). The CDR3 bases are TGTGCCAGCAGTTTATTAAGAGCGGACAAGACCTATGGCTACACCTTC. Translating it yields CASSLLRADKTYGYTF.

The sample holds many counts of this clonotype. V gene TRBV6-1 combines with J gene TRBJ2-1; 9 bases are a match to TRBD2. This CDR3 region has 18 residues. CDR1 is MNHNS and CDR2 is SASEGT in the germline V gene. V gave up 3 bases and J gave up 8 bases; unmatched junction bases: 17. The CDR3 reads CASSDRGTRGGYRDEQFF. The CDR3 region has the DNA TGTGCCAGCAGTGATAGGGGTACGCGGGGGGGTTATAGGGATGAGCAGTTCTTC.

The sample holds many counts of this clonotype. V is TRBV7-2 and J is TRBJ1-2; TRBD1 aligns across 9 bases. The CDR3 totals 15 residues. With V trimmed by 2 bases and J by 2 bases, 3 bases remained unmatched. From germline, CDR1 is SGHTA and CDR2 FQGNSA. This CDR3 is CASSLRQGGNYGYTF. In nucleotides, the CDR3 is TGTGCCAGCAGCTTAAGACAGGGGGGCAACTATGGCTACACCTTC.

This clonotype was counted at least ten times. The chain's CDR3 is CASSSGYTGELFF. The CDR3 DNA sequence: TGCGCCAGCAGCTCAGGGTATACCGGGGAGCTGTTTTTT. The rearrangement joins TRBV5-1 to TRBJ2-2, with D possibly TRBD1 on 5 matching bases. The V end was cut by 3 bases, the J end by 5 bases, with 8 bases between. The CDR3 extends over 13 amino acids. Germline V lookup: CDR1 SGHRS, CDR2 YFSETQ.

In its sample, this clonotype was seen many times. The chain has TRBV28 and TRBJ2-7; D not certain. V was clipped by 2 bases and J by 5 bases, with 19 bases between them. CDR1 is MDHEN and CDR2 is SYDVKM in the germline V gene. The CDR3 has 16 amino acids. CDR3 loop: CASSLLGWDRTNEQYF. The CDR3 nucleotides read TGTGCCAGCAGTTTACTAGGCTGGGATCGAACAAACGAGCAGTACTTC.

Many counts were recorded for this clonotype. The chain couples TRBV4-3 to TRBJ1-6; D may be TRBD1 (5 bases). CDR3 length equals 18 residues. Trimming removed 0 bases at V and 7 bases at J, with 19 bases between. Germline CDR1 is LGHNA and CDR2 is YSLEER. This CDR3 reads CASSQDPGVARGNSPLHF. CDR3 nucleotide sequence: TGCGCCAGCAGCCAAGATCCGGGGGTTGCGCGGGGCAATTCACCCCTCCACTTT.

This clonotype was seen at least ten times. This chain uses TRBV18 with TRBJ1-1; the match to TRBD1 covers 9 bases. The CDR3 contains 14 residues. Germline-derived CDR1 and CDR2 are KGHSH and LQKENI. V shed 3 bases, J shed 6 bases, and the junction held 5 bases outside the gene matches. The CDR3 loop is CASSPDRGGAEAFF. The CDR3 DNA is TGTGCCAGCTCACCCGACAGGGGGGGGGCTGAAGCTTTCTTT.

Ten or more counts support this clonotype. The chain combines TRBV6-6 with TRBJ2-7; D possibly matches TRBD1 or TRBD2 (5 bases each). The CDR3 loop spans 14 amino acids. Trimming cost V 0 bases and J 6 bases, with 12 bases left between them. In germline, CDR1 is MNHNY, CDR2 SVGAGI (reference sequence). The CDR3 loop reads CASSYSGVRSEQYF. The CDR3, as DNA: TGTGCCAGCAGTTACTCGGGGGTAAGGTCCGAGCAGTACTTC.

Many counts were recorded for this clonotype. This rearrangement joins TRBV4-2 to TRBJ1-5; no clear D gene. The CDR3 has 14 amino acids. V lost 0 bases, J lost 7 bases, and 10 bases lay in between. Germline assignment: CDR1 LGHNA and CDR2 YNFKEQ. CDR3 in amino acids: CASSQDRAEQPQHF. CDR3 in DNA: TGTGCCAGCAGCCAAGATAGGGCAGAACAGCCCCAGCATTTT.

There are many counts of this clonotype. The chain uses TRBV5-1 and TRBJ1-1, with a weak D call TRBD1 (6 bases). Germline CDR1 reads SGHRS; CDR2 reads YFSETQ. This CDR3 has 15 residues. Trimming left V 4 bases short and J 4 bases short, with 17 bases between. Here the CDR3 DNA reads TGCGCCAGCAGCGATTCCCCACAGGGTGCCACTGAAGCTTTCTTT. Its protein is CASSDSPQGATEAFF.

This clonotype has ten or more counts. This rearrangement joins TRBV29-1 to TRBJ2-1, with D perhaps matching TRBD1 (5 bases). The CDR3 covers 16 residues. V was shortened by 2 bases and J by 6 bases, with 20 bases between the two germline ends. Germline V gene sequence: CDR1 SQVTM, CDR2 ANQGSEA. Written as DNA, the CDR3 is TGCAGCGTTGAACCGCCCGGATCCAGACAGCGCAATGAGCAGTTCTTC. This encodes CSVEPPGSRQRNEQFF.

This clonotype came up many times. V is TRBV28 and J is TRBJ1-4; D is uncertain. V lost 3 bases, J lost 8 bases, and 4 bases lay in between. Germline CDR1 reads MDHEN; CDR2 reads SYDVKM. The CDR3 runs to 11 residues. CDR3 in DNA: TGTGCCAGCAGTTTCAAAGAAAAACTGTTTTTT. Amino acids: CASSFKEKLFF.

The chain is built from TRBV12-3 or TRBV12-4 and TRBJ1-2; 9 nucleotides align to TRBD1. This CDR3 region has 15 residues. The junction had 8 bases not matched to a gene; V was cut back by 6 bases and J by 3 bases. The chain's CDR3 is CASRTSGQGYYGYTF. The CDR3 DNA reads TGTGCCAGCAGGACGTCGGGACAGGGCTACTATGGCTACACCTTC.

This clonotype appeared many times. The chain joins TRBV5-5 to TRBJ2-3; TRBD1 matches at 9 bases. This CDR3 has 14 residues. CDR1 is SGHKS, CDR2 YYEKEE, per germline (reference sequence). Trimming at V came to 3 bases and at J to 3 bases, leaving 2 bases not matched to a gene. The CDR3 DNA is TGTGCCAGCAGCTGGGGGACAGGGACAGATACGCAGTATTTT. Its protein is CASSWGTGTDTQYF.